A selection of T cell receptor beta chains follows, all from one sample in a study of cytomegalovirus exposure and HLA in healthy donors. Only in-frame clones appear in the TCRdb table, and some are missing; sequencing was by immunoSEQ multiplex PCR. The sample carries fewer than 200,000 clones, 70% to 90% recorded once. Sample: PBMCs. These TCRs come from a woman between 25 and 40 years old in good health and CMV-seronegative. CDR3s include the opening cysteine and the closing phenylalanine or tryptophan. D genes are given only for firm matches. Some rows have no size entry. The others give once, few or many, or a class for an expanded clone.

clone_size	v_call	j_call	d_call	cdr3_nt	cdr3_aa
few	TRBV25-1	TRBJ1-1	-	TGTGCCAGTAGGGGGTTTGGAGAGAACACTGAAGCTTTCTTT	CASRGFGENTEAFF
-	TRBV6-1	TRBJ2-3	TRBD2	TGTGCCAGCAGTGAAGAAGCGGGAGCAGCAGATACGCAGTATTTT	CASSEEAGAADTQYF
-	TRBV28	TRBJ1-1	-	TGTGCCAGTCAGGGGCCGCGAAGGCGGAACACTGAAGCTTTCTTT	CASQGPRRRNTEAFF
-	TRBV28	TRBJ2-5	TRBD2	TGTGCAACGGGAGGAGAGACCCAGTACTTC	CATGGETQYF
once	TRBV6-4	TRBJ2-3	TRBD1	TGTGCCAGCAGCCTTGACAGGGGTAGCGGCACAGATACGCAGTATTTT	CASSLDRGSGTDTQYF
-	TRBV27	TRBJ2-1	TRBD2	TGTGCCAGCAGTCTAGCGGAAATCTCCTACAATGAGCAGTTCTTC	CASSLAEISYNEQFF
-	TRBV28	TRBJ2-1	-	TGTGCCAGCAGTTTACCCGGACTAGGGGGCTCCTACAATGAGCAGTTCTTC	CASSLPGLGGSYNEQFF
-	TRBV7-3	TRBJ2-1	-	TGTGCCAGCGCCACAGGGCTAGGCTACAATGAGCAGTTCTTC	CASATGLGYNEQFF
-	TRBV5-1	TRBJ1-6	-	TGCGCCAGCAGTTTGGGGAGCTCACCCCTCCACTTT	CASSLGSSPLHF
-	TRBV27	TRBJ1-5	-	TGTGCCAGTAGCCTCGGGGGTGGAAATCAGCCCCAGCATTTT	CASSLGGGNQPQHF
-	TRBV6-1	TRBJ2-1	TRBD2	TGTGCCAGCAGTGATTCTAGCGGGTGGTACTACAATGAGCAGTTCTTC	CASSDSSGWYYNEQFF
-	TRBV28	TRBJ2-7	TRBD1	TGTGCCAGCAGTTTTTCGATCGGTGGGACAGGGACCTACGAGCAGTACTTC	CASSFSIGGTGTYEQYF
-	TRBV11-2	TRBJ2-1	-	TGTGCCAGCAGCCCCAACGCGAACGAAAACAATGAGCAGTTCTTC	CASSPNANENNEQFF
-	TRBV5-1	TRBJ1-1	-	TGCGCCAGCAGCGTGACAGGGAACACTGAAGCTTTCTTT	CASSVTGNTEAFF
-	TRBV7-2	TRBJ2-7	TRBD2	TGTGCCAGCAGCTTAGCTGGGACTAGCGGGGCCTACGAGCAGTACTTC	CASSLAGTSGAYEQYF
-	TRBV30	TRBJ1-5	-	TGTGCCTGGAGTGTACTGTCGAGCAATCAGCCCCAGCATTTT	CAWSVLSSNQPQHF
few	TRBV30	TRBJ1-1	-	TGTGCCTGGAGACCTCAGGTGAACACTGAAGCTTTCTTT	CAWRPQVNTEAFF
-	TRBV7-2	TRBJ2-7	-	TGTGCCAGCAGCTTAGCACTAACGCAGGGCTACGAGCAGTACTTC	CASSLALTQGYEQYF
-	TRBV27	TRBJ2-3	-	TGTGCCAGCAGTTTGATGGTAGCGGGCACAGATACGCAGTATTTT	CASSLMVAGTDTQYF
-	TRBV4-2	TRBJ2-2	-	TGTGCCAGCAGCCAAGGGGCCTTCGGACAGAACACCGGGGAGCTGTTTTTT	CASSQGAFGQNTGELFF
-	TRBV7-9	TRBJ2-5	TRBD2	TGTGCCAGCAGCTCGGGACTAGAGGGCGAGACCCAGTACTTC	CASSSGLEGETQYF
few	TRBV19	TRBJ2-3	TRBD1	TGTGCCAGTAGTATGACAGGGAGTGGAGGCACAGATACGCAGTATTTT	CASSMTGSGGTDTQYF
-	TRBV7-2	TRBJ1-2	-	TGTGCCAGCAGCTACCGGGACTTTGGTGGCTACACCTTC	CASSYRDFGGYTF
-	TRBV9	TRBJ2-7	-	TGTGCCAGCACCAAAAGTGTGGGACTCTACGAGCAGTACTTC	CASTKSVGLYEQYF
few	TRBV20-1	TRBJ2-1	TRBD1	TGCAGCGGGGACAGGGGGCATGAGCAGTTCTTC	CSGDRGHEQFF
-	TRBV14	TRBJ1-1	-	TGTGCCAGCAGCCCGTATGGACAGAGGATGAACACTGAAGCTTTCTTT	CASSPYGQRMNTEAFF
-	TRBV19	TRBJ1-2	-	TGTGCCAGTAGTATATCCGGGGGGCGGACCTATGGCTACACCTTC	CASSISGGRTYGYTF
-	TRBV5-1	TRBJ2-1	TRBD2	TGCGCCAGCAGCACCGGGACTAGCGGGAGCGAGTCGCAGTTCTTC	CASSTGTSGSESQFF
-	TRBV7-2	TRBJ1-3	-	TGTGCCAGCAGCTTAGCGGCAGGATCCATATATTTT	CASSLAAGSIYF
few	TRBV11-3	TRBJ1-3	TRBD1	TGTGCCAGCAGTGCTGTAGGCAGGGGGTCTGGAAACACCATATATTTT	CASSAVGRGSGNTIYF
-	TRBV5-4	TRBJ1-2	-	TGTGCCAGCAGCTTTGGTCTGGGGGCGAACTATGGCTACACCTTC	CASSFGLGANYGYTF
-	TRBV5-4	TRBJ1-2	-	TGTGCCAGCAGCTTGTTGGGAGGGAGCGACTATGGCTACACCTTC	CASSLLGGSDYGYTF
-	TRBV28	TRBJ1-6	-	TGTGCCAGCAGTGATACAGGGTATAATTCACCCCTCCACTTT	CASSDTGYNSPLHF
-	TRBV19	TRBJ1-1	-	TGTGCCAGTAGTATAGAAGGAACAGGGAACACTGAAGCTTTCTTT	CASSIEGTGNTEAFF